This T cell receptor beta chain comes out of a study of prognosis after radiotherapy for stage I lung cancer (dated by TCRdb to 2020 to 2022). A note on the overall study: Around 20 stage I NSCLC patients were enrolled in Nanjing, China, between 2018 and 2019. The cohort was made up of some 12 men and about 6 women, with a median age of around 74 years and an age range of 53 to 84 years. This study profiled peripheral blood TCR beta repertoires from stage I NSCLC patients before and after stereotactic body radiotherapy and linked the repertoires to distant failure. All patients were regarded as medically inoperable, because of comorbidities in more than 10 patients and refusal of surgery in about seven patients. The study took one blood sample before SBRT and one after SBRT from each of approximately 20 patients and sequenced all 40 or so samples. Distant metastases were developed by four of the 19 patients after SBRT, at a median of 7 months, whereas no significant progression was observed in the other 15 patients. In every patient, SBRT was given without any concurrent therapy. Four to six patients had oligometastatic NSCLC after their primary tumor was surgically resected, and roughly 15 patients had newly diagnosed primary stage I lung tumors. Tumor histology was squamous cell carcinoma in over 5 patients and adenocarcinoma in twelve. SBRT was delivered in 3 to 5 fractions with a biologically effective dose of at least 100 Gy, and image-guided IMRT or VMAT was used for delivery.

A history of other malignancies or of prior chemotherapy or radiotherapy was absent in all patients, and node-negative disease was shown on CT and PET/CT in all patients. Six milliliters of peripheral venous blood were drawn into EDTA tubes at each of two time points. PBMCs were isolated by Ficoll-Paque Plus density-gradient centrifugation. Immediately after collection, samples were stored at -80 degrees C until analysis. The CDR3 covers 11 residues, taking in both the cysteine and the phenylalanine. Of all the DNA, just the CDR3 is kept, 33 bases in frame from base 1. CDR1 DFQATT and CDR2 SNEGSKA are derived from the germline V gene (reference sequence). Relative to germline, V is 7 bases shorter and J is 5 bases shorter, with 9 bases between their ends. This clonotype was seen only once. This clone's antigen is unknown. This could be a read error, since a much larger clone is one nucleotide away.

What the research found in general, with its limitations: The small cohort and short follow-up limited the study, so independent validation of the findings is needed. Post-SBRT Shannon entropy and its change from baseline were lower in patients who developed distant metastases; baseline Shannon entropy was not associated with metastases. No determination of tumor specificity was made for expanded TCR clones. Differences by metastasis status were reportedly seen in TRBV and TRBJ usage frequencies, involving two V genes at baseline and, after SBRT, 9 or 10 V genes and two J genes. None of the reported P values were adjusted for multiple comparisons. A decrease in unique TCR clone counts was observed after SBRT (median approximately 9,800 before versus around 6,900 after; Wilcoxon paired P=0.011).

Two rounds of multiplex PCR were used to amplify the TCR beta CDR3 region from genomic DNA. In the first round of PCR, primers specific to each TRBV and TRBJ gene were used, and the primer sequences are filed in Chinese patent CN105087789A. The second PCR round used universal primers. The Roche High Pure PCR Template Preparation Kit was used to extract genomic DNA from the frozen PBMCs. The libraries underwent paired-end sequencing with 151 bp reads on an Illumina HiSeq 3000. For the original study's pipeline: CutAdapt was used to remove raw reads lacking the multiplex PCR primer sequences. PEAR was used to merge high-quality paired reads into contigs. By aligning each contig to reference sequences, MiXCR assigned the TRB V, D and J gene segments to that contig. CDR3 sequences were clustered by base quality and sequence similarity to remove sequencing errors. Shannon entropy, normalized by the natural log of the productive TCR sequence number, served as the measure of diversity. To get clonality, Shannon entropy was divided by the natural log of the number of unique clonotypes, and that result was subtracted from one. Progression-free survival cut-offs for repertoire metrics were chosen using the Youden index of ROC curves, with analyses run in R 3.5.3. The raw public reads went through TCRdb reprocessing: fastp at Q25, MiXCR clone calling, in-frame beta chains kept. CDR3 protein duplicates are merged, each entry listing the most common genes and DNA. TCRdb assigned the V and J calls; the authors' analysis was not used. Counted in this sample were about 22,000 distinct CDR3 sequences; more than 40% of them appeared once. Of the sample, 33% is held by the ten largest clones.

The sequence links TRBV20-1 to TRBJ2-1, with the D gene not clear enough to name. The TCR originated in a donor over 45 with non-small cell lung cancer. The specimen comprised PBMCs, sampled before or after stereotactic body radiation therapy (not recorded which). CDR3 reads: CSVSPHNEQFF. The DNA sequence is TGCAGTGTATCCCCCCACAATGAGCAGTTCTTC.